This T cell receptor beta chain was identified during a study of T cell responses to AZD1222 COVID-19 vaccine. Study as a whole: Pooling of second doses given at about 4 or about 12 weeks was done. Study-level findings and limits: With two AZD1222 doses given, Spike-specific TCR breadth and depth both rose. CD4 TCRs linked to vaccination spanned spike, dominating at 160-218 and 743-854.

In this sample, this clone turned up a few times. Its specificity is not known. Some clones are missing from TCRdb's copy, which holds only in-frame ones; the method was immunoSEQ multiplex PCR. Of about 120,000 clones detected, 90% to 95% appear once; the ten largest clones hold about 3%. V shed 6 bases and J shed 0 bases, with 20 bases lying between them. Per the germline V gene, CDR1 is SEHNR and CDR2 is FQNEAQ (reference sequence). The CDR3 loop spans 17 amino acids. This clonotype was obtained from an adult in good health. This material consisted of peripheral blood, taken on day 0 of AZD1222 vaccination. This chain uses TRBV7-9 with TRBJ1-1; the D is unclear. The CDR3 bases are TGTGCCAGCAGACCCCGAATATTGGAGGGCATGAACACTGAAGCTTTCTTT. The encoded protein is CASRPRILEGMNTEAFF.